This T cell receptor (beta chain) is drawn from a study of read filtering for tumor transcriptome and immune sequencing. General study findings and limits: The CD138-negative fraction was mixed bone marrow immune cells, not pure T cells.

Sampling of bone marrow took place during active disease in every patient. This clonotype has ten or more counts. Its antigen is still unknown. This library used around 400 ng RNA and molecular barcoded adaptors spanning alpha/delta and beta/gamma chains. From the reads, TCRdb called clonotypes with MiXCR, one entry per CDR3 protein. The table has about 57,000 distinct CDR3 sequences, 20% to 25% seen once. Trimming stripped 5 bases from V and 5 bases from J, with 24 bases between. CDR1 is SGHTA and CDR2 is FQGNSA in the germline V gene. The CDR3 is 17 amino acids. The sequence was collected from a donor aged 40 or over with multiple myeloma. Sequenced sample: a population of CD138-negative cells sorted from bone marrow. The V call is TRBV7-2, the J call TRBJ1-1, with D perhaps matching TRBD1 (5 bases). This CDR3 is CASSPRMTVEGQTEAFF. The CDR3 nucleotides read TGTGCCAGCAGCCCTCGTATGACAGTTGAGGGTCAAACTGAAGCTTTCTTT.